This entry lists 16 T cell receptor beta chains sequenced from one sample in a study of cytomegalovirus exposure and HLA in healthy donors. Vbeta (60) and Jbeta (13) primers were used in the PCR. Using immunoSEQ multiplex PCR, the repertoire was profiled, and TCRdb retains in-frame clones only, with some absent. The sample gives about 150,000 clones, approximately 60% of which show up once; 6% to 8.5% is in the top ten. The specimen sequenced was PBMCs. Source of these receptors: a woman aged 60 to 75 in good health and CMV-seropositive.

The CDR3 spells CASSPNRGSGEQYF. Written as DNA, the CDR3 is TGTGCCAGCAGTCCAAACAGGGGGTCAGGCGAGCAGTACTTC. The J gene is TRBJ2-7, the V gene TRBV28; 8 nucleotides agree with TRBD1. Germline lookup yields CDR1 MDHEN and CDR2 SYDVKM. CDR3 size: 14 residues. After removal of 5 bases from V and 6 bases from J, the junction contained 9 bases not matched to a gene. Full variable domain (missing parts from reference TRBV28 and TRBJ2-7): DVKVTQSSRYLVKRTGEKVFLECVQDMDHENMFWYRQDPGLGLRLIYFSYDVKMKEKGDIPEGYSVSREKKERFSLILESASTNQTSMYLCASSPNRGSGEQYFGPGTRLTVT.

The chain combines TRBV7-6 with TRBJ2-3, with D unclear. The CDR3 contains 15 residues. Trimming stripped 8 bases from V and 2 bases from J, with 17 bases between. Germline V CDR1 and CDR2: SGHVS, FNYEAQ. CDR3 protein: CASAASRLPTDTQYF. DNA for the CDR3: TGTGCCAGCGCAGCCTCACGACTCCCCACAGATACGCAGTATTTT.

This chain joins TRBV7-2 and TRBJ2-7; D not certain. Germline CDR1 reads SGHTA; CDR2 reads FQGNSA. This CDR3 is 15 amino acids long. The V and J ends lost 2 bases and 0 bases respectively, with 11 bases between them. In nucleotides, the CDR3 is TGTGCCAGCAGCTTAAGCGCCGACTCCTCCTACGAGCAGTACTTC. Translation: CASSLSADSSYEQYF. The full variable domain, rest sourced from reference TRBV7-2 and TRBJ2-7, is GAGVSQSPSNKVTEKGKDVELRCDPISGHTALYWYRQSLGQGLEFLIYFQGNSAPDKSGLPSDRFSAERTGGSVSTLTIQRTQQEDSAVYLCASSLSADSSYEQYFGPGTRLTVT.

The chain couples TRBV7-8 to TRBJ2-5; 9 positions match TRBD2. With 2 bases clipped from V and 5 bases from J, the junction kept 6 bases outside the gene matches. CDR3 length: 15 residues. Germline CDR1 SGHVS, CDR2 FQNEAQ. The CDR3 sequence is CASSLFSGSGETQYF. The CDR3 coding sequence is TGTGCCAGCAGCTTATTTAGCGGGAGTGGTGAGACCCAGTACTTC.

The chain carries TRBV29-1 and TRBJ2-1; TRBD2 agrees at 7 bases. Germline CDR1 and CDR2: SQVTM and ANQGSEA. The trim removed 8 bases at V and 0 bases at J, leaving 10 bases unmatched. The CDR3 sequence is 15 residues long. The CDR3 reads CSFQGAGVSYNEQFF. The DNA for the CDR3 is TGCAGCTTCCAAGGGGCGGGAGTCTCCTACAATGAGCAGTTCTTC.

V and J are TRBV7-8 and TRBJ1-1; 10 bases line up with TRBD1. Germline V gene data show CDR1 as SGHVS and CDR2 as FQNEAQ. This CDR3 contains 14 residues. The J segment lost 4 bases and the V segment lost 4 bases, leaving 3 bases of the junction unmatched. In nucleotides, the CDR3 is TGTGCCAGCAGCTCCCGGGACAGGGGCACTGAAGCTTTCTTT. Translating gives CASSSRDRGTEAFF. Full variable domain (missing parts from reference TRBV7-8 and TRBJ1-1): GAGVSQSPRYKVAKRGQDVALRCDPISGHVSLFWYQQALGQGPEFLTYFQNEAQLDKSGLPSDRFFAERPEGSVSTLKIQRTQQEDSAVYLCASSSRDRGTEAFFGQGTRLTVV.

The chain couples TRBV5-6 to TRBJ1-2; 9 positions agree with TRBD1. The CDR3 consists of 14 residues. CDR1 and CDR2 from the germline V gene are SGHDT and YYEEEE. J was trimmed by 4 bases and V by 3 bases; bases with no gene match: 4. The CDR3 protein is CASSSQGAGYGYTF. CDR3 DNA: TGTGCCAGCAGCTCACAGGGGGCTGGCTATGGCTACACCTTC.

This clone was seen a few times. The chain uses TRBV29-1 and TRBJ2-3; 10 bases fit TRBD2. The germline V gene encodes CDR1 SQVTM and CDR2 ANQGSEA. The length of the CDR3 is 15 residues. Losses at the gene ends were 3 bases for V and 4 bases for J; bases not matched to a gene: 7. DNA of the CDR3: TGCAGCGTTGATTTCCCTAGCGGGAGTGCAGATACGCAGTATTTT. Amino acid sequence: CSVDFPSGSADTQYF.

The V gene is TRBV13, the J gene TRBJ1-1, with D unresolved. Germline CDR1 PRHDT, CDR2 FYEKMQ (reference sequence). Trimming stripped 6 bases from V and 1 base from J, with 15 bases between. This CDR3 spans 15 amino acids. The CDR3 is CASSSKPRGNTEAFF. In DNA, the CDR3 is TGTGCCAGCAGTTCTAAACCCCGAGGGAACACTGAAGCTTTCTTT.

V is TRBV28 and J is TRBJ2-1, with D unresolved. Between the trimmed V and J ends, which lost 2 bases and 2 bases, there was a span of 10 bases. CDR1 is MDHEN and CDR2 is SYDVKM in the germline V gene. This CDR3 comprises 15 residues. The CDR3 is CASSLNDWAYNEQFF. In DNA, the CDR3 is TGTGCCAGCAGTTTAAATGACTGGGCCTACAATGAGCAGTTCTTC.

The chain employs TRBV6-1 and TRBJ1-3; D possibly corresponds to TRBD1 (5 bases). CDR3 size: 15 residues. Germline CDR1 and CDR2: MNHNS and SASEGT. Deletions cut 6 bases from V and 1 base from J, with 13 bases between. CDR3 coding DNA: TGTGCCAGCAGGCCTCAGGGTTATTCTGGAAACACCATATATTTT. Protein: CASRPQGYSGNTIYF.

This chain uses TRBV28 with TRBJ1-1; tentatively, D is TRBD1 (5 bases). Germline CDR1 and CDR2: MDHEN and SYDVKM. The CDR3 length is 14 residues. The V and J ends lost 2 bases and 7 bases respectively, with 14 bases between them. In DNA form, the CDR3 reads TGTGCCAGCAGTTTAGGGGCCGGGCAGCTTGAAGCTTTCTTT. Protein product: CASSLGAGQLEAFF.

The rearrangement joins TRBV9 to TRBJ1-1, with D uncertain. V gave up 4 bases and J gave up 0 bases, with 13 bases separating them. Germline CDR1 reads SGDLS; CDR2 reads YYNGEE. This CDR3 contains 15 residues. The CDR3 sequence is CASSPRGSLNTEAFF. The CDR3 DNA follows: TGTGCCAGCAGCCCGAGAGGGTCTTTGAACACTGAAGCTTTCTTT.

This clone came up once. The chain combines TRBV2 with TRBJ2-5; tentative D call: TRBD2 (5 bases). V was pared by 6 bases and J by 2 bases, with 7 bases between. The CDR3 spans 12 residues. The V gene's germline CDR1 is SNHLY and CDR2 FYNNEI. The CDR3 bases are TGTGCCAGCAGGAGGGAACAAGAGACCCAGTACTTC. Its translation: CASRREQETQYF.

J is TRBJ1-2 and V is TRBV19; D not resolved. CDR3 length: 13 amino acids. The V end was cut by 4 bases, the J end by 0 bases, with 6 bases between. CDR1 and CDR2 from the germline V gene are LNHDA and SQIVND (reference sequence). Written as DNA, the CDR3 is TGTGCCAGTAGTAGTTTAGCTAACTATGGCTACACCTTC. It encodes CASSSLANYGYTF.

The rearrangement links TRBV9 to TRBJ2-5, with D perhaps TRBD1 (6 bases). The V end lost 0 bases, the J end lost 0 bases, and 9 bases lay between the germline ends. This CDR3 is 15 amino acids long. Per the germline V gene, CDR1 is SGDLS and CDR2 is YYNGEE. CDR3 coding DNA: TGTGCCAGCAGCGTAGGGACAGCGTACCAAGAGACCCAGTACTTC. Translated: CASSVGTAYQETQYF.